The 10 T cell receptor beta chains presented below share a single source sample, sequenced in a study of T cells in Graves' hyperthyroidism and ophthalmopathy. Amplification of TCR beta CDR3 regions used RNA as the template. A first-round RT-PCR of the TCR CDR3 used the HTBI primer set. TCRdb itself ran the multiplex PCR reads through MiXCR, one entry per CDR3 protein. The sample has around 290,000 distinct CDR3 sequences; approximately 15% are singletons. The sequenced sample was blood. These receptor sequences come from a woman aged 55-70 years with Graves' ophthalmopathy.

The V and J genes are TRBV13 and TRBJ2-1, with 14 bases lining up with TRBD2. The V gene end was trimmed by 6 bases and the J gene end by 9 bases; junction bases not matched to a gene: 4. The CDR3 covers 14 residues. The germline CDR1 and CDR2 sequences are PRHDT and FYEKMQ (reference sequence). The CDR3 region is CASRGLAGAAEQFF. The CDR3 DNA reads as TGTGCCAGCAGGGGACTAGCGGGAGCGGCTGAGCAGTTCTTC.

This chain uses TRBV20-1 with TRBJ2-1; TRBD1 matches at 8 bases. The CDR3 runs 14 residues. Germline V CDR1 and CDR2: DFQATT, SNEGSKA (reference sequence). V dropped 6 bases and J dropped 3; count of bases not matched to a gene: 7. This CDR3 is CSASGQGGYNEQFF. CDR3 in DNA: TGCAGTGCCAGCGGACAGGGCGGCTACAATGAGCAGTTCTTC.

This clonotype was observed many times. The chain combines TRBV20-1 with TRBJ1-2; D remains ambiguous. The CDR3 loop spans 13 amino acids. Trimming stripped 5 bases from V and 8 bases from J, with 18 bases between. The germline V gene has CDR1 DFQATT and CDR2 SNEGSKA (reference sequence). The DNA of the CDR3 is TGCAGTGCTGCCCTGACCCCAGCTCGGGGCTACACCTTC. This gives the protein CSAALTPARGYTF.

The table lists this clonotype with many counts. DNA for the CDR3: TGCAGTGCTAGCCCGGGCCTCGCTAACTATGGCTACACCTTC. Its translation is CSASPGLANYGYTF. This chain connects TRBV20-1 to TRBJ1-2; D not resolved. Germline lookup yields CDR1 DFQATT and CDR2 SNEGSKA (reference sequence). V lost 3 bases and J lost 0, with 11 bases in between. The CDR3 extends over 14 amino acids.

This clonotype was found many times. The chain couples TRBV20-1 to TRBJ1-5; perhaps TRBD1 as D (6 bases). The CDR3 is 14 residues long. Trimming took off 3 bases at V and 0 bases at J, with 9 bases between the two ends. Per germline, CDR1 DFQATT and CDR2 SNEGSKA (reference sequence). In nucleotides, the CDR3 is TGCAGTGCTAGTACAGGGAATAGCAATCAGCCCCAGCATTTT. It is translated as CSASTGNSNQPQHF.

Regarding this clonotype: A much larger clone lies a single base off, so this may be a read error. The V and J genes are TRBV7-2 and TRBJ2-7; D not resolved. The J call may be mistaken, given a closer DNA end match to TRBJ2-1. Germline CDR1 is SGHTA and CDR2 is FQGNSA. The CDR3 consists of 12 residues. The CDR3 loop reads CASSLDTYEQFF. The CDR3 DNA is TGTGCCAGCAGCCTTGACACCTACGAGCAGTTCTTC.

This clonotype was recorded at least ten times. V and J are TRBV7-8 and TRBJ2-5; 7 bases are shared with TRBD1. The germline V gene has CDR1 SGHVS and CDR2 FQNEAQ. The CDR3 consists of 16 residues. Trimming cost V 2 bases and J 4 bases; bases outside gene matches: 10. The CDR3 loop reads CASSLPYRTGRETQYF. The CDR3 coding sequence is TGTGCCAGCAGCTTACCTTACAGGACAGGTAGAGAGACCCAGTACTTC.

This clonotype was observed many times. This chain uses TRBV2 with TRBJ2-7, with 8 bases aligning to TRBD1. J lost 6 bases, V lost 5 bases, and 6 bases had no gene match. The germline gives CDR1 SNHLY, CDR2 FYNNEI. The CDR3 extends over 13 amino acids. CDR3 sequence reads: CASSPDRGSEQYF. The CDR3 region has the DNA TGTGCCAGCAGTCCAGACAGGGGAAGCGAGCAGTACTTC.

The chain has TRBV11-2 and TRBJ2-7; D uncertain. Germline CDR1 SGHAT, CDR2 FQNNGV. Trimming removed 0 bases from V and 3 bases from J, with 6 bases in between. The CDR3 is 13 residues long. The CDR3, as DNA: TGTGCCAGCAGCTTAGACCAGGTCTACGAGCAGTACTTC. Amino acids: CASSLDQVYEQYF.

This clonotype has a single count. This sequence joins TRBV29-1 and TRBJ2-7, with D perhaps matching TRBD1 or TRBD2 (6 bases each). The CDR3 has 13 residues. Trimming removed 4 bases from V and 4 bases from J, with 14 bases in between. Germline CDR1 reads SQVTM; CDR2 reads ANQGSEA. Written as DNA, the CDR3 is TGCAGCGTTGCTGTCCGGGGGCAGTACGAGCAGTACTTC. Translation gives CSVAVRGQYEQYF.